Listed below are T cell receptor beta chains from one sample, sequenced in a study of regulatory T cells in long-lasting Graves disease. TCRdb analysed the multiplex PCR reads with MiXCR anew, one entry per CDR3 protein. The sample lists roughly 380,000 distinct CDR3 sequences, about a sixth seen once, with 22% in the top ten. Here the sequenced sample was peripheral blood mononuclear cells (PBMCs), taken at new diagnosis, from a patient treated with antithyroid drugs. These receptors originate from a female donor with Graves disease. The CDR3 runs from the conserved cysteine through the conserved F or W. D genes are given only for firm matches. A clone size is listed for some rows: how often the clone was seen (once, few, many), or a class if it is expanded.

d_call	v_call	j_call	clone_size	cdr3_aa	cdr3_nt
.	TRBV28	TRBJ1-1	many	CASYRENTEAFF	TGTGCCTCATACAGGGAGAACACTGAAGCTTTCTTT
TRBD1	TRBV7-9	TRBJ1-2	many	CASTRPQGAGGYTF	TGTGCCAGCACCCGACCTCAGGGGGCTGGAGGCTACACCTTC
TRBD1	TRBV20-1	TRBJ1-6	many	CSAGRLGTGDSPLHF	TGCAGTGCTGGTCGCTTAGGGACAGGGGATTCACCCCTCCACTTT
.	TRBV7-3	TRBJ1-1	many	CASREEGVNTEAFF	TGTGCCAGCAGAGAAGAAGGGGTGAACACTGAAGCTTTCTTT
.	TRBV5-6	TRBJ1-2	many	CASSHIQVNYGYTF	TGTGCCAGCAGCCATATACAGGTTAACTATGGCTACACCTTC
TRBD2	TRBV7-2	TRBJ2-3	many	CASSLIFLAGGVDTQYF	TGTGCCAGCAGCTTAATTTTCCTAGCTGGGGGGGTGGATACGCAGTATTTT
TRBD2	TRBV6-5	TRBJ2-3	many	CASSYVAGMDTQYF	TGTGCCAGCAGTTACGTAGCGGGAATGGATACGCAGTATTTT
.	TRBV11-2	TRBJ2-7	many	CASSLVYGSTYEQYF	TGTGCCAGCAGCTTAGTATACGGGAGCACCTACGAGCAGTACTTC
.	TRBV7-9	TRBJ2-2	many	CASSLVVQGLGELFF	TGTGCCAGCAGCTTAGTGGTCCAGGGCCTCGGGGAGCTGTTTTTT
.	TRBV12-3/TRBV12-4	TRBJ1-2	many	CASSLNGYTF	TGTGCCAGCAGTTTAAATGGCTACACCTTC
.	TRBV7-9	TRBJ1-1	.	CASAGKGMNTEAFF	TGTGCCAGCGCAGGGAAGGGAATGAACACTGAAGCTTTCTTT
.	TRBV2	TRBJ1-6	few	CVSSVTGTRTYNSPLHF	TGTGTCAGCAGTGTTACCGGGACAAGAACCTATAATTCACCCCTCCACTTT
.	TRBV12-3/TRBV12-4	TRBJ1-2	many	CASSLVGSNYGYTF	TGTGCCAGCAGTTTGGTCGGTTCTAACTATGGCTACACCTTC
TRBD2	TRBV20-1	TRBJ2-7	.	CSARDTGGSSYEQYF	TGCAGTGCTAGAGACACGGGAGGGAGCTCCTACGAGCAGTACTTC
TRBD1	TRBV20-1	TRBJ1-5	.	CSASPQGVGNQPQHF	TGCAGTGCTAGCCCCCAGGGGGTAGGCAATCAGCCCCAGCATTTT
TRBD1	TRBV9	TRBJ2-5	many	CASSVATGGNLETQYF	TGTGCCAGCAGCGTTGCGACAGGGGGCAATCTAGAGACCCAGTACTTC
.	TRBV11-2	TRBJ1-2	many	CASRSRAPSARMGYGYTF	TGTGCCAGCAGGTCCCGGGCACCAAGCGCGCGAATGGGCTATGGCTACACCTTC
.	TRBV18	TRBJ2-7	many	CASSPADRGIEQYF	TGTGCCAGCTCGCCGGCGGATCGGGGCATCGAGCAGTACTTC
TRBD1	TRBV7-6	TRBJ2-1	.	CASSLLPGQGTSYNEQFF	TGTGCCAGCAGCCTTCTTCCGGGACAGGGCACCTCCTACAATGAGCAGTTCTTC
.	TRBV7-2	TRBJ1-1	many	CASSLYGGASTEAFF	TGTGCCAGCAGCTTATATGGGGGGGCGAGTACTGAAGCTTTCTTT
TRBD1	TRBV7-6	TRBJ1-2	few	CASSLDSAGGGYTF	TGTGCCAGCAGCTTAGACTCAGCAGGGGGTGGCTACACCTTC
TRBD2	TRBV19	TRBJ2-5	many	CASSIAGGGIQETQYF	TGTGCCAGTAGTATAGCCGGGGGGGGGATCCAAGAGACCCAGTACTTC
TRBD1	TRBV29-1	TRBJ2-6	many	CSVDAGGHSGANVLTF	TGCAGCGTTGATGCAGGGGGACACTCTGGGGCCAACGTCCTGACTTTC
.	TRBV6-2/TRBV6-3	TRBJ1-2	many	CASSYAGTNYGYTF	TGTGCCAGCAGTTACGCAGGGACCAACTATGGCTACACCTTC
.	TRBV4-1	TRBJ2-2	.	CASSLKNTGELFF	TGCGCCAGCAGCCTAAAGAACACCGGGGAGCTGTTTTTT
TRBD1	TRBV12-3/TRBV12-4	TRBJ2-1	many	CASSLQGAGEQFF	TGTGCCAGCAGTTTACAGGGGGCTGGTGAGCAGTTCTTC
.	TRBV3-1	TRBJ2-2	many	CASSQSPAQAGTGELFF	TGTGCCAGCAGCCAATCCCCGGCGCAGGCCGGCACCGGGGAGCTGTTTTTT
.	TRBV29-1	TRBJ1-5	.	CSVASQRNQPQHF	TGCAGCGTTGCAAGCCAGAGAAATCAGCCCCAGCATTTT
.	TRBV5-1	TRBJ1-2	.	CVSSLVQGAEGYTF	TGCGTCAGCAGCTTGGTCCAGGGCGCAGAGGGCTACACCTTC
.	TRBV5-1	TRBJ1-1	.	CASSNGQNMNTEAFF	TGTGCCAGCAGCAACGGACAGAACATGAACACTGAAGCTTTCTTT
.	TRBV11-2	TRBJ2-1	many	CASSLDRRRDEQFF	TGTGCCAGCAGCTTAGATCGCCGAAGGGATGAGCAGTTCTTC
.	TRBV6-2/TRBV6-3	TRBJ2-7	many	CASSEGRDEQYF	TGTGCCAGCAGTGAAGGCAGGGACGAGCAGTACTTC
TRBD1	TRBV7-9	TRBJ2-7	many	CASSEGQGFDEQYF	TGTGCCAGCAGCGAGGGACAGGGTTTTGACGAGCAGTACTTC
TRBD1	TRBV5-1	TRBJ2-2	many	CASSWTGTGRTGELFF	TGCGCCAGCAGCTGGACCGGGACAGGGCGCACCGGGGAGCTGTTTTTT
.	TRBV7-2	TRBJ2-1	many	CASSSPGTYNEQFF	TGTGCCAGCAGCTCTCCCGGGACGTATAATGAGCAGTTCTTC
.	TRBV27	TRBJ2-3	many	CASSLIWGEDTQYF	TGTGCCAGCAGTTTAATTTGGGGGGAAGATACGCAGTATTTT
.	TRBV27	TRBJ1-1	.	CASSSPGLLNTEAFF	TGTGCCAGCAGTTCGCCAGGGCTCTTGAACACTGAAGCTTTCTTT
.	TRBV10-3	TRBJ1-2	few	CAISDPGGGTNYGYTF	TGTGCCATCAGTGACCCCGGAGGTGGGACGAACTATGGCTACACCTTC
.	TRBV2	TRBJ1-1	few	CASSEGRMGAHRAFF	TGTGCCAGCAGTGAAGGCAGAATGGGGGCCCACCGAGCTTTCTTT
.	TRBV13	TRBJ2-1	many	CASSSDKEGHHYNEQFF	TGTGCCAGCAGCTCAGACAAAGAGGGACACCACTACAATGAGCAGTTCTTC
.	TRBV5-1	TRBJ2-5	.	CASSLGWGQEETQYF	TGCGCCAGCAGCTTGGGTTGGGGACAAGAAGAGACCCAGTACTTC
.	TRBV5-1	TRBJ1-6	many	CASSLEGGNSPLHF	TGCGCCAGCAGCTTGGAAGGGGGGAATTCACCCCTCCACTTT
.	TRBV11-2	TRBJ2-1	many	CASSLRLDINEQFF	TGTGCCAGCAGCTTAAGACTAGATATCAATGAGCAGTTCTTC
.	TRBV3-1	TRBJ1-4	few	CASSPSLGLLNEKLFF	TGTGCCAGCAGCCCTAGCCTGGGGCTACTTAATGAAAAACTGTTTTTT
.	TRBV10-3	TRBJ2-5	many	CAILRDTQSTQYF	TGTGCCATCCTCCGGGACACCCAGAGTACCCAGTACTTC
.	TRBV5-4	TRBJ1-1	many	CASSLAGDSTEAFF	TGTGCCAGCAGCTTGGCGGGGGATTCCACTGAAGCTTTCTTT
.	TRBV4-1	TRBJ1-5	many	CASSQDPDQPQHF	TGTGCCAGCAGCCAAGATCCCGACCAGCCCCAGCATTTT
TRBD2	TRBV20-1	TRBJ2-7	many	CSARSGLAGTYEQYF	TGCAGTGCTAGGTCAGGACTAGCGGGAACCTACGAGCAGTACTTC
.	TRBV12-3/TRBV12-4	TRBJ1-1	many	CASSLGRMNAEAFF	TGTGCCAGCAGTTTAGGCAGAATGAACGCTGAAGCTTTCTTT
TRBD1	TRBV12-3/TRBV12-4	TRBJ1-4	many	CASTKGTVSTNEKLFF	TGTGCCAGCACCAAGGGGACAGTCTCAACTAATGAAAAACTGTTTTTT
.	TRBV4-1	TRBJ2-7	.	CASSHGTGGAGSYEQYF	TGCGCCAGCAGCCACGGGACTGGCGGGGCCGGTTCCTACGAGCAGTACTTC
.	TRBV7-9	TRBJ1-1	few	CASSLGPGIAEAFF	TGTGCCAGCAGCTTAGGCCCCGGTATTGCTGAAGCTTTCTTT
TRBD1	TRBV18	TRBJ1-2	.	CASSHGQGRPGYTF	TGTGCCAGCTCACACGGACAGGGACGACCTGGCTACACCTTC
.	TRBV12-3/TRBV12-4	TRBJ2-2	few	CASRGLNQGRNTGELFF	TGTGCCAGCAGAGGTCTTAATCAGGGGAGGAACACCGGGGAGCTGTTTTTT
.	TRBV20-1	TRBJ2-3	few	CSAVGGGTDTQYF	TGCAGTGCTGTGGGAGGGGGAACAGATACGCAGTATTTT
.	TRBV6-1	TRBJ1-1	few	CASSEFTHRNTEAFF	TGTGCCAGCAGTGAATTTACACACCGGAACACTGAAGCTTTCTTT
.	TRBV7-3	TRBJ2-3	few	CASSLRSGYTDTQYF	TGTGCCAGCAGCTTAAGAAGCGGGTACACAGATACGCAGTATTTT
.	TRBV29-1	TRBJ1-2	many	CSVEGGPAPQGYGYTF	TGCAGCGTCGAGGGGGGGCCGGCCCCCCAGGGGTATGGCTACACCTTC
.	TRBV7-9	TRBJ2-7	many	CASSGHEQYF	TGTGCCAGCAGCGGCCACGAGCAGTACTTC
.	TRBV28	TRBJ1-6	many	CASSFYQNSPLHF	TGTGCCAGCAGTTTTTACCAGAATTCACCCCTCCACTTT